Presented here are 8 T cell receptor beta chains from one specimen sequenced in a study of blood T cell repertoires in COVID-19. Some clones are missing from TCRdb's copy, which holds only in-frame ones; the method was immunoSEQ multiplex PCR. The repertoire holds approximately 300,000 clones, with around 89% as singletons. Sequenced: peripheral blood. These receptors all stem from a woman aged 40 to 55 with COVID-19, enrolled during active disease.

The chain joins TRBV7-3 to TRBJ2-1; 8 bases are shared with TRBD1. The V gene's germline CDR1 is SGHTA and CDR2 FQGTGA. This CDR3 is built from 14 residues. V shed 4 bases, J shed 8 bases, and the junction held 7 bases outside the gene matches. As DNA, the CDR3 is TGTGCCAGCAGCTCCATGACAGGGGACCATGAGCAGTTCTTC. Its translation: CASSSMTGDHEQFF.

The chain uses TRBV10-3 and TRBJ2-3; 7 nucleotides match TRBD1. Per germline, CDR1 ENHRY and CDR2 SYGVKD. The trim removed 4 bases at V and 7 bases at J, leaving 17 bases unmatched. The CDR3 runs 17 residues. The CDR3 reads CAISAHTDRWLLNTQYF. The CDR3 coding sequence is TGTGCCATCAGTGCCCACACGGACAGGTGGTTGTTAAATACGCAGTATTTT.

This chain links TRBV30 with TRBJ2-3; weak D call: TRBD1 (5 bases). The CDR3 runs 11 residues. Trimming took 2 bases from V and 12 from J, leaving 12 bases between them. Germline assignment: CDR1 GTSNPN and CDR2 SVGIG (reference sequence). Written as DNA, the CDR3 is TGTGCCTGGAGTAGGGGCGTGCATCAGTATTTT. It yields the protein CAWSRGVHQYF.

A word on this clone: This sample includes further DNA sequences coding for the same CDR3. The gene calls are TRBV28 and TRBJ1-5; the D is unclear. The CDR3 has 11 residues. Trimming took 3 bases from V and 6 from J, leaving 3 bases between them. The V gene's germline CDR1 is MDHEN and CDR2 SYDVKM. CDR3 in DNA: TGTGCCAGCAGTTTCGGTCAGCCCCAGCATTTT. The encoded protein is CASSFGQPQHF.

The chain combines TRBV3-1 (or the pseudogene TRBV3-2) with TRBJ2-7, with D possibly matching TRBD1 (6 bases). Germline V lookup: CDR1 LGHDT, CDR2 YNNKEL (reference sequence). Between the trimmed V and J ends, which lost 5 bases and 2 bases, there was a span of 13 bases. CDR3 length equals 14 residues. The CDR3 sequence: CASSRRTVTYEQYF. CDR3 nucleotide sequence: TGTGCCAGCAGCAGACGGACAGTGACCTACGAGCAGTACTTC.

For the CDR3, the DNA is TGTGCCAGCAGTTTCAATACAGGGAACACTGAAGCTTTCTTT. It specifies CASSFNTGNTEAFF. The chain employs TRBV6-6 and TRBJ1-1; a weak D match, TRBD1 (5 bases). Trimming removed 4 bases from V and 1 base from J, with 10 bases in between. CDR3 length: 14 amino acids. The germline V gene encodes CDR1 MNHNY and CDR2 SVGAGI (reference sequence).

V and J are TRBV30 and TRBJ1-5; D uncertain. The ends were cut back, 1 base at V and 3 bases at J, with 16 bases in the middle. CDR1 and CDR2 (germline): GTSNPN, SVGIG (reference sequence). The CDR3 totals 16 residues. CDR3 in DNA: TGTGCCTGGAGTGCCCCCCCCGGGTTAGCCAATCAGCCCCAGCATTTT. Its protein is CAWSAPPGLANQPQHF.

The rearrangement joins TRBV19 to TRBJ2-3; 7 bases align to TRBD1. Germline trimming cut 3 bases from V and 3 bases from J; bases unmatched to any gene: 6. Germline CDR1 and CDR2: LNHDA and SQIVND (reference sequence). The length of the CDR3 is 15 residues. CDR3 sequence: CASSMVAGGTDTQYF. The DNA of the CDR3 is TGTGCCAGTAGTATGGTGGCAGGGGGAACAGATACGCAGTATTTT.